This T cell receptor beta chain was documented in a study of CD8+ T cells in alopecia areata listed by TCRdb under 2018. Background for the entire study: Skin from C3H/HeJ donors with spontaneous alopecia (roughly 6-12 months old) was grafted onto female C3H/HeJ recipients aged roughly 7-11 weeks. The study used high-throughput TCRbeta sequencing to examine T cell clonal expansion in alopecia areata, in both the C3H/HeJ mouse model and human patients. On the human side, TCRbeta sequencing was run on scalp tissue and on sorted CD4+ and CD8+ peripheral blood T cells from healthy controls and from alopecia areata patients with either patchy or totalis/universalis disease. Clonality in the scalp was compared among normal scalp (n=4), patchy alopecia areata scalp (n=8), and alopecia totalis/universalis scalp (n=8). RNA was obtained with the PAXgene miRNA kit for fixed scalp, the miRNeasy kit for PBMCs, and the RNeasy kit for mouse skin. immunoSEQ multiplex PCR using 35 Vbeta forward primers and 13 Jbeta reverse primers was used to amplify TCRbeta CDR3 regions.

To prepare the library, the immunoSEQ multiplex PCR assay was applied. RNA was extracted from all samples and reverse transcribed into cDNA, which served as template for TCR sequencing. First-strand cDNA was synthesized with SuperScript III using a 2:1 mix of oligo-dT and random hexamers. A synthetic immune receptor repertoire was used to gauge amplification bias, and whatever bias remained was removed computationally. Sequencing of the libraries was done on Illumina HiSeq using 60 bp reads that spanned the CDR3 and were read from J toward V. From the authors' description of their analysis: After raw reads were preprocessed to remove errors, the CDR3 was defined following IMGT conventions as running from the conserved cysteine to phenylalanine. Clonality was calculated as 1 minus Shannon entropy normalized by log2 of the number of productive unique TCRs. CD4 or CD8 identity of scalp clones was inferred by cross-referencing scalp TCRbeta sequences with sorted blood CD4 and CD8 repertoires. TCRdb holds this immuneACCESS table with in-frame rearrangements only. Some clones are missing; in checked studies, unresolved V genes explain under half, and the rest has no known cause. For V, J and clone size, that table is used; D and trimming come from the DNA. With approximately 280,000 clones recorded, this sample contains no clone counted only once. The ten largest account for 0.9% to 1.5% of the sample.

The paper as a whole reports these results and caveats: Shared TCR sequences between patients were less evident than in mice, which may be partly attributable to HLA diversity in the patient population. Unlike mouse skin, which is dominated by gammadelta T cells, normal human skin has resident alphabeta T cells that are also sequenced, and this complicates analysis of the scalp TCR repertoire. Compared with normal scalp, lesional scalp had higher clonality and more expanded CD8+ clones, particularly in alopecia totalis/universalis, a pattern that suggests antigenic drive.

This clone turned up a few times. It lacks a known antigen. In this entry, gene names and germline sequences are mouse ones. The read ends 4 residues before the CDR3 terminus; that terminus is restored from the germline J gene. Cells from pooled mouse cutaneous lymph nodes were stained for CD4, CD8alpha, NKG2D, NKG2ACE and other markers and then sorted on a BD Influx. CDR1 and CDR2 are drawn from the germline V gene (reference sequence): FNHDT, SITEND. Counted from cysteine to phenylalanine, this CDR3 has 14 amino acids. The DNA shown is the part of the CDR3 that was read: 30 bases, in frame from base 1. V is trimmed back by 5 bases and J by 4 bases, and the junction contains 7 bases that no gene match accounts for.

Sequenced input: CD4+ T cells sorted from a lymph node. The sequence was collected from a C3H/HeJ mouse with alopecia areata. The strain carries MHC haplotype H2-k. The chain uses TRBV19 and TRBJ1-1, with TRBD1 identical over 8 junction bases. The CDR3 protein sequence reads: CASSPRQGPTEVFF. The sequenced part of the CDR3 DNA is TGTGCCAGCAGCCCTAGACAGGGGCCCACA.